This TCR beta chain was profiled in a study of blood T cells in healthy people across ages. Findings and caveats of the study: As naive T cell percentage varied, TCR beta diversity correlated strongly with it.

After removal of 5 bases from V and 4 bases from J, the junction contained 15 bases not matched to a gene. The CDR3 extends over 16 amino acids. Germline V lookup: CDR1 DFQATT, CDR2 SNEGSKA (reference sequence). Details on this clonotype: Its antigen is as yet unknown.

Then a second PCR, running roughly 7 to 11 cycles, was carried out with a sample-barcoded 5' primer and a J-beta primer mix. One entry per CDR3 protein results from TCRdb running MiXCR on the 5' RACE reads. Of around 1,700,000 distinct CDR3 sequences listed, 25% to 30% are singletons. Sample: blood. The TCR originated in a woman in her 30s in good health. The chain combines TRBV20-1 with TRBJ2-3, with TRBD1 matching over 7 bases. CDR3 residues: CSAGSQTGKVADTQYF. CDR3 DNA sequence: TGCAGTGCTGGGTCCCAGACAGGGAAGGTGGCAGATACGCAGTATTTT.